The 6 T cell receptor beta chains given below trace back to one sample, sequenced in a study of T cell responses to AZD1222 COVID-19 vaccine. Here immunoSEQ multiplex PCR was the method, and the copy in TCRdb shows in-frame clones only, minus some. The profile shows 75,000 to 100,000 clones, roughly 92% of them singletons. Here the sequenced sample was peripheral blood, taken on day 0 of AZD1222 vaccination. These receptor sequences come from an adult in good health.

The chain has TRBV24-1 and TRBJ2-3; 7 bases are a match to TRBD1. Germline CDR1 KGHDR, CDR2 SFDVKD. The V segment lost 4 bases and the J segment 2 bases; nucleotides outside the gene matches: 2. CDR3 length: 14 amino acids. DNA for the CDR3: TGTGCCACCAGTGAACAGGGGAACACAGATACGCAGTATTTT. It is translated as CATSEQGNTDTQYF.

This rearrangement joins TRBV9 to TRBJ1-1; D gene uncertain. Germline lookup yields CDR1 SGDLS and CDR2 YYNGEE. Trimming left V 1 base short and J 4 bases short, with 14 bases between. The CDR3 covers 15 residues. The CDR3 here is CASSVLAGHPTEAFF. In nucleotides, the CDR3 is TGTGCCAGCAGCGTACTGGCGGGCCACCCCACTGAAGCTTTCTTT.

This chain joins TRBV28 and TRBJ2-4; D gene uncertain. Trimming pared 6 bases from V and 3 bases from J, leaving 9 bases between. The CDR3 totals 13 residues. CDR1 and CDR2 (germline): MDHEN, SYDVKM. This CDR3 is CASRSDGKNIQYF. CDR3 bases: TGTGCCAGCAGGTCGGATGGCAAAAACATTCAGTACTTC.

The chain recombines TRBV5-6 with TRBJ1-4; D is undetermined. CDR3 length: 14 residues. V was clipped by 1 base and J by 6 bases, with 10 bases between them. The germline V gene encodes CDR1 SGHDT and CDR2 YYEEEE. This chain's CDR3 is CASSLTKGDEKLFF. In DNA form, the CDR3 reads TGTGCCAGCAGCTTGACAAAGGGCGATGAAAAACTGTTTTTT.

CDR3 sequence reads: CASSLGQGYYNEQFF. The CDR3 DNA reads TGTGCCAGCAGCCTAGGACAGGGCTATTACAATGAGCAGTTCTTC. This chain links TRBV7-3 with TRBJ2-1; 8 bases match TRBD1. The CDR3 is 15 residues long. Germline V gene data show CDR1 as SGHTA and CDR2 as FQGTGA. Trimming removed 5 bases from V and 4 bases from J; junction bases left unmatched: 7.

The J gene is TRBJ2-7, the V gene TRBV28; a weak D match, TRBD1 (5 bases). Germline lookup yields CDR1 MDHEN and CDR2 SYDVKM. The CDR3 consists of 14 residues. The ends were cut back, 0 bases at V and 3 bases at J, with 9 bases in the middle. The DNA of the CDR3 is TGTGCCAGCAGTTTATGGACAGCCGTCTACGAGCAGTACTTC. It encodes CASSLWTAVYEQYF. The complete variable domain, with remaining parts taken from reference TRBV28 and TRBJ2-7, reads DVKVTQSSRYLVKRTGEKVFLECVQDMDHENMFWYRQDPGLGLRLIYFSYDVKMKEKGDIPEGYSVSREKKERFSLILESASTNQTSMYLCASSLWTAVYEQYFGPGTRLTVT.